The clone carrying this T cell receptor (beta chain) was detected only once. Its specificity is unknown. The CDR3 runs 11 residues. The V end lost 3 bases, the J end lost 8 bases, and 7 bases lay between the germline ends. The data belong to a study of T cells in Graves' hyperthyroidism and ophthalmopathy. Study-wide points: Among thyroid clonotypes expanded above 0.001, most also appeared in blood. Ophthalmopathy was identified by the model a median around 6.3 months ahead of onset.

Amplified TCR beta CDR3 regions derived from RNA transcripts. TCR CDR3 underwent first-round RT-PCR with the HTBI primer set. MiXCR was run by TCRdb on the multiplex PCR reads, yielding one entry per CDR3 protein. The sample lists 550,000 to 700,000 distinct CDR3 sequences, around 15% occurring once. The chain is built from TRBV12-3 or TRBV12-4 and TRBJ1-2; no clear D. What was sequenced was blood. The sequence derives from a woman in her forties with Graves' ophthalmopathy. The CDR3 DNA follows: TGTGCCAGCAGTTTTGGGAGCGGCTACACCTTC. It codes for CASSFGSGYTF.